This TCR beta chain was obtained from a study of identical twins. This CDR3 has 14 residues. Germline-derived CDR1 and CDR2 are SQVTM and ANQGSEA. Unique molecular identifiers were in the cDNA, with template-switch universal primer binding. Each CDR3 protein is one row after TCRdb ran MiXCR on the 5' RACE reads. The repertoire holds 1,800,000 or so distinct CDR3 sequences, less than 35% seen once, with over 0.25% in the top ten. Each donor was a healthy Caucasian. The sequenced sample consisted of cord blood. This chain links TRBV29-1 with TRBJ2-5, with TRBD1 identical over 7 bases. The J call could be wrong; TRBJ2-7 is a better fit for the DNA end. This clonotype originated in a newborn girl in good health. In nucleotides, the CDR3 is TGCAGCGTTGGGGTCCCGGACAGGCGCAACGAGCAGTACTTC. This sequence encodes CSVGVPDRRNEQYF.